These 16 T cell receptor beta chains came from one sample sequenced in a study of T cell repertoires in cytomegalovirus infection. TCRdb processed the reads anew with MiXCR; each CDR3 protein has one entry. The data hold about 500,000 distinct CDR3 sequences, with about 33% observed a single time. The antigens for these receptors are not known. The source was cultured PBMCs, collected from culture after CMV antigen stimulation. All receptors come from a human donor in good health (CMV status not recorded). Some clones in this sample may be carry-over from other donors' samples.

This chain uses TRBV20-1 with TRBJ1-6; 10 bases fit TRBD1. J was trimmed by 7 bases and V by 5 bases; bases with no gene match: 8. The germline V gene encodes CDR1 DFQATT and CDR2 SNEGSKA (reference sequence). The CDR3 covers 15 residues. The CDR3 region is CSALTGGDVNSPLHF. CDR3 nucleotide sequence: TGCAGTGCTCTGACAGGGGGCGACGTAAATTCACCCCTCCACTTT.

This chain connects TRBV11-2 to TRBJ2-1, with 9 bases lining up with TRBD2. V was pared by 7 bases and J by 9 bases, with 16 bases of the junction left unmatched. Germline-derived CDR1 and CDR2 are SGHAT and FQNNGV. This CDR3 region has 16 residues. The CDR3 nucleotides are TGTGCCAGCACCTCGTGGGCTAGCGGGAATTCTGGTGAGCAGTTCTTC. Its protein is CASTSWASGNSGEQFF.

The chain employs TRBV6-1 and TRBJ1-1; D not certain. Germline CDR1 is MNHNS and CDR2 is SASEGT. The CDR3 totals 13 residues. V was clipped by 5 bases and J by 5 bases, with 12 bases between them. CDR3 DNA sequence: TGTGCCAGCAGTCTAAGAAAAGGGACTGAAGCTTTCTTT. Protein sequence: CASSLRKGTEAFF.

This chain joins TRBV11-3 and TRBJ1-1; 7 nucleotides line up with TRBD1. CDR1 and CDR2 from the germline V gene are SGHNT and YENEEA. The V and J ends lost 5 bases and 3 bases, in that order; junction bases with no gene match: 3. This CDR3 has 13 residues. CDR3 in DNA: TGTGCCAGCAGCGCAGGGGGGGACACTGAAGCTTTCTTT. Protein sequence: CASSAGGDTEAFF. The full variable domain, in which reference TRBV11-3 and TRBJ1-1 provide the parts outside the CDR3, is EAGVVQSPRYKIIEKKQPVAFWCNPISGHNTLYWYLQNLGQGPELLIRYENEEAVDDSQLPKDRFSAERLKGVDSTLKIQPAELGDSAVYLCASSAGGDTEAFFGQGTRLTVV.

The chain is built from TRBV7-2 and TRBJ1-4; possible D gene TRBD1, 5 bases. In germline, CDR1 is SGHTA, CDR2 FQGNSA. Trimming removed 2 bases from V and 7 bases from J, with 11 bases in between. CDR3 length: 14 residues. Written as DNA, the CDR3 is TGTGCCAGCAGCTTAAGACAGAGAAGTGAAAAACTGTTTTTT. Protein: CASSLRQRSEKLFF.

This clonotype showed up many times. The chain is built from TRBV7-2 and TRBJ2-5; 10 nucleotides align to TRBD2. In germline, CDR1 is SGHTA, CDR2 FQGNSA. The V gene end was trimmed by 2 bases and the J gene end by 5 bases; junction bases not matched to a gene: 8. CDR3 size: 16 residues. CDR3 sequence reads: CASSLLPSGRDETQYF. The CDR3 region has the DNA TGTGCCAGCAGCTTACTGCCTAGCGGGAGAGACGAGACCCAGTACTTC.

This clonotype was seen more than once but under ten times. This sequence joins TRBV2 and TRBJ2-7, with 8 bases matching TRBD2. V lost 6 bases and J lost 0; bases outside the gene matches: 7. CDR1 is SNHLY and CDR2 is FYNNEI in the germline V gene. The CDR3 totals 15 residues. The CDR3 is CASSPSGGSSYEQYF. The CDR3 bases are TGTGCCAGCAGCCCCAGCGGGGGAAGCTCCTACGAGCAGTACTTC. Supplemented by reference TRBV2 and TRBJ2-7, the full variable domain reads EPEVTQTPSHQVTQMGQEVILRCVPISNHLYFYWYRQILGQKVEFLVSFYNNEISEKSEIFDDQFSVERPDGSNFTLKIRSTKLEDSAMYFCASSPSGGSSYEQYFGPGTRLTVT.

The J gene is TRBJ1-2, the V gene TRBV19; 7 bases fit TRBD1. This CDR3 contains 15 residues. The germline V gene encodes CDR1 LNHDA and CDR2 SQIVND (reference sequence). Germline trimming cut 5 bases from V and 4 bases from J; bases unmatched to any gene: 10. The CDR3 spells CASSQAPDRAYGYTF. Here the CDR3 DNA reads TGTGCCAGTAGTCAGGCCCCCGACAGGGCCTATGGCTACACCTTC.

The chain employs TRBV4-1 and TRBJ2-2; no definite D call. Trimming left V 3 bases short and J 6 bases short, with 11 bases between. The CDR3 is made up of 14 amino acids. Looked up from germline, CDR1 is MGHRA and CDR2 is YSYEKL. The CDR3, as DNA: TGCGCCAGCAGCCACCGAATGCTACCCGGGGAGCTGTTTTTT. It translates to CASSHRMLPGELFF.

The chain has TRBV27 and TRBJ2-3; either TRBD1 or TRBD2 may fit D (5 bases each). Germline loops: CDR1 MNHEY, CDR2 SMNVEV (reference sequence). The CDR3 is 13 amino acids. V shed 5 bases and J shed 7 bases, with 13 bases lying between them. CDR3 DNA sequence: TGTGCCAGCAGTATCTTGGGGGAGTATACGCAGTATTTT. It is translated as CASSILGEYTQYF.

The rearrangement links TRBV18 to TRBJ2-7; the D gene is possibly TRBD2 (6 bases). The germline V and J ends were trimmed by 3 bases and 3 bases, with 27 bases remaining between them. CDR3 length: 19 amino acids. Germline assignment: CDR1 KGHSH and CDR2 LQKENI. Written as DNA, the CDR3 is TGTGCCAGCTCACCGACGGGTGACGGGAGAGGGGCCTTCGGCTACGAGCAGTACGTC. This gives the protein CASSPTGDGRGAFGYEQYV.

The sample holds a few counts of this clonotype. CDR3 in DNA: TGTGCTAGTGGTAGATATGAGGGAGGGCCGCTCCATGAGCAGTTCTTC. Amino acid sequence: CASGRYEGGPLHEQFF. The chain has TRBV12-5 and TRBJ2-1; 7 positions agree with TRBD2. The CDR3 runs to 16 residues. V shed 5 bases and J 8 bases; nucleotides not matched to a gene: 15. CDR1 LGHNT and CDR2 FRNRAP come from the germline V gene.

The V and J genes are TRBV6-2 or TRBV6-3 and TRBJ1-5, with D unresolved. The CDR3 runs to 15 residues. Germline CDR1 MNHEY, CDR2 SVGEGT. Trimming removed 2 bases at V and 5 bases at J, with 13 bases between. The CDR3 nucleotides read TGTGCCAGCAGTTACCTCCGCCGGGGAGATCAGCCCCAGCATTTT. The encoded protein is CASSYLRRGDQPQHF.

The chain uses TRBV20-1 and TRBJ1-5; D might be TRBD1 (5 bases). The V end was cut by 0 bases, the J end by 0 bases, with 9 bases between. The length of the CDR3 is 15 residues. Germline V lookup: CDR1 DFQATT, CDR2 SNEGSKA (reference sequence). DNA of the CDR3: TGCAGTGCTAGAGACGGGGCCTTTAGCAATCAGCCCCAGCATTTT. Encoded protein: CSARDGAFSNQPQHF.

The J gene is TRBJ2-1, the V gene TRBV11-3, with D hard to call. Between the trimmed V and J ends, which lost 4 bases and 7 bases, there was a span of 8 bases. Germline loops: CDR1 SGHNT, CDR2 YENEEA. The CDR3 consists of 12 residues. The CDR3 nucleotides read TGTGCCAGCAGCTCAGTGGCTAATGAGCAGTTCTTC. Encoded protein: CASSSVANEQFF. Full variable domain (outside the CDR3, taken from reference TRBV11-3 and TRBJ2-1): EAGVVQSPRYKIIEKKQPVAFWCNPISGHNTLYWYLQNLGQGPELLIRYENEEAVDDSQLPKDRFSAERLKGVDSTLKIQPAELGDSAVYLCASSSVANEQFFGPGTRLTVL.

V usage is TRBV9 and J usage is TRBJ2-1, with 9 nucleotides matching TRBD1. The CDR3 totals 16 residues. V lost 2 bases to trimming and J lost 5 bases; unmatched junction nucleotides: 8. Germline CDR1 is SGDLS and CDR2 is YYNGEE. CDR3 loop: CASSVRGTGNDNEQFF. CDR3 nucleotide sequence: TGTGCCAGCAGCGTCCGGGGGACAGGGAATGACAATGAGCAGTTCTTC.